This entry features one TCR beta chain sequence. Its antigen is unidentified. This may arise from a read error, as a much more abundant clone is one base away. They got blood RNA out of unsorted whole blood and also pulled out germline DNA. No treatment had been given to the patients, who were chronically infected with HBV. The CDR3 runs 16 residues. Germline V gene data show CDR1 as MDHEN and CDR2 as SYDVKM. This record comes from a study of tumor-infiltrating lymphocytes in primary liver carcinoma. About the study: Samples had roughly 3.5 to 8 million productive TCRbeta reads, comparable between tissue types.

The researchers produced TCR beta cDNA from around 0.5 ug total RNA with a constant-region primer. Amplification in three nested multiplex PCR rounds with slightly modified ARM-PCR gave rise to TCR beta libraries. The first two PCR rounds, around 11 cycles each, used TRBV1-TRBV30 forward primers and a C-beta reverse primer. Using its own MiXCR run on the multiplex PCR reads, TCRdb lists one record per CDR3 protein. This repertoire shows approximately 310,000 distinct CDR3 sequences, around three fifths found once; its top ten account for more than 8.5%. General observations from the study: Reduced overlap was seen in tumor-adjacent and tumor-blood pairs versus tumor region pairs.

This rearrangement joins TRBV28 to TRBJ2-7; the match to TRBD1 covers 10 bases. Sequencing input: peripheral blood. This clonotype was sampled from a middle-aged man with primary liver carcinoma and hepatitis B virus infection. The CDR3 sequence: CTSSTSGQGGSGEQYF. The CDR3 DNA sequence: TGTACCAGCAGTACCTCCGGACAGGGGGGTAGTGGCGAGCAGTACTTC.